One and the same sample provided the 28 T cell receptor beta chains below, sequenced in a study of T cell responses to AZD1222 COVID-19 vaccine. Produced via immunoSEQ multiplex PCR; TCRdb's table is partial and in-frame only. The sample includes about 110,000 clones, about nine tenths of them seen just once. This sample comprised peripheral blood, obtained on day 0 of AZD1222 vaccination. The source is an adult in good health.

A remark on this clone: The sample has other DNA sequences that encode this CDR3 too. The chain has TRBV6-1 and TRBJ1-2; the D is unclear. Germline V gene sequence: CDR1 MNHNS, CDR2 SASEGT. The CDR3 loop spans 13 amino acids. V lost 0 bases to trimming and J lost 5 bases, with 7 bases between them. The CDR3 nucleotides are TGTGCCAGCAGTGAAGCGGGCTCATATGGCTACACCTTC. This gives the protein CASSEAGSYGYTF.

The chain uses TRBV30 and TRBJ1-2, with D possibly being TRBD1 (6 bases). V was shortened by 3 bases and J by 2 bases, with 13 bases between the two germline ends. Germline CDR1 reads GTSNPN; CDR2 reads SVGIG (reference sequence). This CDR3 has 14 amino acids. CDR3 in amino acids: CAWSALQGNYGYTF. CDR3 nucleotide sequence: TGTGCCTGGAGCGCCTTGCAGGGGAACTATGGCTACACCTTC.

The chain is built from TRBV18 and TRBJ1-5; D is perhaps TRBD1 (6 bases). V dropped 3 bases and J dropped 6 bases, with 15 bases sitting between them. The CDR3 runs to 15 residues. The germline gives CDR1 KGHSH, CDR2 LQKENI. The CDR3 spells CASSPVGGATQPQHF. DNA of the CDR3: TGTGCCAGCTCACCCGTTGGGGGGGCTACTCAGCCCCAGCATTTT.

The rearrangement links TRBV18 to TRBJ2-2, with D perhaps TRBD1 (5 bases). V dropped 1 base and J dropped 7 bases, with 16 bases sitting between them. Germline V CDR1 and CDR2: KGHSH, LQKENI. This CDR3 comprises 16 residues. CDR3 sequence reads: CASSPRSVLGDGELFF. In DNA, the CDR3 is TGTGCCAGCTCACCACGATCGGTCCTAGGGGACGGGGAGCTGTTTTTT.

The V gene is TRBV24-1, the J gene TRBJ2-7; D is unclear. With 4 bases removed from V and 2 bases from J, the gap between germline ends came to 8 bases. Looked up from germline, CDR1 is KGHDR and CDR2 is SFDVKD. This CDR3 comprises 13 residues. In nucleotides, the CDR3 is TGTGCCACCAGTGAGTCTGGGACCTACGAGCAGTACTTC. It specifies CATSESGTYEQYF.

The chain carries TRBV19 and TRBJ2-7; TRBD1 is a possible D gene (6 bases). The germline gives CDR1 LNHDA, CDR2 SQIVND (reference sequence). The V end lost 5 bases, the J end lost 3 bases, and 17 bases lay between the germline ends. The CDR3 runs to 15 residues. The CDR3 region is CASSAVLGTIYEQYF. The CDR3 nucleotides are TGTGCCAGTAGTGCCGTTCTGGGGACAATCTACGAGCAGTACTTC.

The rearrangement joins TRBV5-1 to TRBJ1-1; 9 bases agree with TRBD1. The J segment lost 0 bases and the V segment lost 6 bases, leaving 9 bases of the junction unmatched. The CDR3 is 16 residues long. The V gene's germline CDR1 is SGHRS and CDR2 YFSETQ. As DNA, the CDR3 is TGCGCCAGCACCGCGGGACAGGGTTTCATGAACACTGAAGCTTTCTTT. Translating it yields CASTAGQGFMNTEAFF.

This clone was recorded once. This chain connects TRBV19 to TRBJ1-1, with D possibly matching TRBD1 (6 bases). Germline CDR1 is LNHDA and CDR2 is SQIVND (reference sequence). V was trimmed by 6 bases and J by 0 bases, leaving 14 bases between them. CDR3 length: 15 amino acids. This CDR3 reads CASSMPNRVNTEAFF. CDR3 nucleotides: TGTGCCAGTAGCATGCCTAACAGGGTGAACACTGAAGCTTTCTTT.

V usage is TRBV4-1 and J usage is TRBJ2-1; 8 bases map to TRBD2. V shed 2 bases, J shed 6 bases, and the junction held 9 bases outside the gene matches. This CDR3 spans 16 amino acids. Germline lookup yields CDR1 MGHRA and CDR2 YSYEKL. The CDR3 nucleotides read TGCGCCAGCAGCCAAACCGGGACTAGTATTCTCAATGAGCAGTTCTTC. It yields the protein CASSQTGTSILNEQFF.

Turning to this clone: Relative to the germline gene, one junction end is altered; a read error may explain this. The J gene is TRBJ2-4, the V gene TRBV7-3; D unresolved. The CDR3 loop spans 12 amino acids. Per the germline V gene, CDR1 is SGHTA and CDR2 is FQGTGA. The CDR3 here is CASRLSGNIQYF. In DNA, the CDR3 is TGTGCCAGCAGGTTAAGTGGAAACATTCAGTACTTC.

This chain joins TRBV7-9 and TRBJ2-1; no definite D call. V was trimmed by 8 bases and J by 0 bases, leaving 5 bases between them. Germline loops: CDR1 SEHNR, CDR2 FQNEAQ (reference sequence). This CDR3 comprises 12 residues. The CDR3 DNA reads TGTGCCAGCCGGAGCTCCTACAATGAGCAGTTCTTC. Its protein product is CASRSSYNEQFF.

The chain combines TRBV21-1 with TRBJ2-3; TRBD2 reflects the table's D call only, with no check against the DNA. TRBV21-1 is reported as a pseudogene. The CDR3 extends over 17 amino acids. CDR3 DNA: TGTGCCAGCAGCAAAACTCGGGACTACTCAAGCACAGATACGCAGTATTTT. It encodes CASSKTRDYSSTDTQYF.

V and J are TRBV7-2 and TRBJ2-1; TRBD1 agrees at 7 bases. Germline CDR1 reads SGHTA; CDR2 reads FQGNSA. This CDR3 contains 12 residues. The V and J ends lost 11 bases and 6 bases, in that order; junction bases with no gene match: 7. CDR3 amino acids: CAQDRVGNEQFF. The CDR3 DNA sequence: TGTGCCCAAGACAGGGTGGGCAATGAGCAGTTCTTC.

This clone was seen only once. The chain is built from TRBV19 and TRBJ1-2; 9 positions agree with TRBD1. This CDR3 region has 13 residues. Per the germline V gene, CDR1 is LNHDA and CDR2 is SQIVND (reference sequence). Trimming took 6 bases from V and 8 from J; bases not matched to a gene: 7. The CDR3 sequence: CASSQTGGIGYTF. The CDR3 DNA reads as TGTGCCAGTAGCCAGACAGGGGGTATCGGCTACACCTTC. The full variable domain, its missing parts supplied by reference TRBV19 and TRBJ1-2, is DGGITQSPKYLFRKEGQNVTLSCEQNLNHDAMYWYRQDPGQGLRLIYYSQIVNDFQKGDIAEGYSVSREKKESFPLTVTSAQKNPTAFYLCASSQTGGIGYTFGSGTRLTVV.

This clone was recorded only once. CDR3 nucleotides: TGTGCCAGCAGGGGACAGGGCCACGGCTACACCTTC. Encoded protein: CASRGQGHGYTF. The chain carries TRBV2 and TRBJ1-2; 9 positions agree with TRBD1. V trimming: 6 bases; J trimming: 8 bases; junction bases outside the gene matches: 4. This CDR3 contains 12 residues. Per germline, CDR1 SNHLY and CDR2 FYNNEI. The full variable domain, rest sourced from reference TRBV2 and TRBJ1-2, is EPEVTQTPSHQVTQMGQEVILRCVPISNHLYFYWYRQILGQKVEFLVSFYNNEISEKSEIFDDQFSVERPDGSNFTLKIRSTKLEDSAMYFCASRGQGHGYTFGSGTRLTVV.

The chain combines TRBV19 with TRBJ1-1; no firm D call. Trimming pared 3 bases from V and 5 bases from J, leaving 10 bases between. Per the germline V gene, CDR1 is LNHDA and CDR2 is SQIVND (reference sequence). The CDR3 sequence is 13 residues long. CDR3 nucleotides: TGTGCCAGTAGTATGAACCCGAGGACTGAAGCTTTCTTT. Translation gives CASSMNPRTEAFF.

V is TRBV27 and J is TRBJ1-1; possible D gene TRBD1, 5 bases. The germline CDR1 and CDR2 sequences are MNHEY and SMNVEV (reference sequence). This CDR3 is built from 14 residues. V shed 2 bases and J shed 6 bases, with 13 bases lying between them. This CDR3 reads CASSLIGGYAEAFF. CDR3 DNA sequence: TGTGCCAGCAGTTTAATCGGGGGTTACGCTGAAGCTTTCTTT.

The chain uses TRBV20-1 and TRBJ1-5; perhaps TRBD1 as D (5 bases). Germline V lookup: CDR1 DFQATT, CDR2 SNEGSKA (reference sequence). Trimming took off 3 bases at V and 5 bases at J, with 23 bases between the two ends. CDR3 length: 17 residues. The CDR3 loop is CSASDWGGGYRDQPQHF. The CDR3 DNA reads as TGCAGTGCTAGTGATTGGGGCGGGGGATACCGTGATCAGCCCCAGCATTTT.

The V gene is TRBV3-1 (or the pseudogene TRBV3-2), the J gene TRBJ2-5, with 13 nucleotides matching TRBD2. The germline gives CDR1 LGHDT, CDR2 YNNKEL (reference sequence). The trim removed 4 bases at V and 4 bases at J, leaving 6 bases unmatched. CDR3 length: 16 amino acids. The CDR3 DNA reads TGTGCCAGCAGCCGTGGACTAGCGGGAGATGGAGAGACCCAGTACTTC. Its translation: CASSRGLAGDGETQYF.

The V call is TRBV5-1, the J call TRBJ1-4; D is uncertain. The V gene lost 4 bases and the J gene lost 9 bases, with 16 bases spanning the gap. The CDR3 is 14 residues long. The germline V gene encodes CDR1 SGHRS and CDR2 YFSETQ. The CDR3 spells CASSPDGGSKKLFF. The CDR3 DNA follows: TGCGCCAGCAGCCCCGACGGTGGTTCGAAAAAACTGTTTTTT.

The rearrangement joins TRBV6-1 to TRBJ1-2; the D gene is possibly TRBD1 (5 bases). CDR3 length equals 13 residues. Trimming stripped 2 bases from V and 8 bases from J, with 12 bases between. Germline V gene sequence: CDR1 MNHNS, CDR2 SASEGT. CDR3 loop: CASSERDRRGYTF. CDR3 DNA: TGTGCCAGCAGTGAACGGGACCGGCGAGGCTACACCTTC.

The V gene is TRBV7-9, the J gene TRBJ1-5, with D tentatively TRBD1 (5 bases). The CDR3 has 11 residues. Germline V gene lookup returns CDR1 SEHNR and CDR2 FQNEAQ (reference sequence). The V and J ends lost 5 bases and 12 bases respectively, with 11 bases between them. This CDR3 is CASSQGPHQHF. The DNA for the CDR3 is TGTGCCAGCAGCCAGGGACCCCACCAGCATTTT.

J is TRBJ2-1 and V is TRBV9, with D perhaps TRBD1 or TRBD2 (5 bases each). The CDR3 covers 15 residues. Germline CDR1 reads SGDLS; CDR2 reads YYNGEE. Deletions cut 0 bases from V and 0 bases from J, with 7 bases between. The CDR3, as DNA: TGTGCCAGCAGCGTAGGGGACGGCTCCTACAATGAGCAGTTCTTC. It yields the protein CASSVGDGSYNEQFF.

The gene calls are TRBV18 and TRBJ1-1; no clear D gene. Germline V gene lookup returns CDR1 KGHSH and CDR2 LQKENI. This CDR3 comprises 15 residues. V was clipped by 1 base and J by 3 bases, with 12 bases between them. CDR3 nucleotides: TGTGCCAGCTCACCACGAGCAGGTTTAGACACTGAAGCTTTCTTT. It specifies CASSPRAGLDTEAFF.

The rearrangement uses TRBV4-1 and TRBJ2-7; D perhaps matches TRBD2 (5 bases). The V end lost 5 bases, the J end lost 7 bases, and 18 bases lay between the germline ends. The CDR3 spans 14 residues. Looked up from germline, CDR1 is MGHRA and CDR2 is YSYEKL. The CDR3 region has the DNA TGCGCCAGCAGCGGATTCGGACGGACGGGAGAGCAGTACTTC. It yields the protein CASSGFGRTGEQYF.

V usage is TRBV6-4 and J usage is TRBJ1-2; no clear D. This CDR3 contains 13 residues. The V gene's germline CDR1 is MRHNA and CDR2 SNTAGT. V was pared by 0 bases and J by 8 bases, with 10 bases between. The CDR3 is CASSDSGLFGYTF. DNA for the CDR3: TGTGCCAGCAGTGACTCGGGCCTTTTCGGCTACACCTTC.

As concerns this clone: Germline and junction disagree at one end, which may indicate a read error. This chain links TRBV11-1 with TRBJ2-3; the D gene is possibly TRBD1 (5 bases). There are 14 residues in the CDR3. Per germline, CDR1 SGHAT and CDR2 FQDESV (reference sequence). The DNA of the CDR3 is TGTGCCAGCAGCTTTCTCCAGGGAAGGATCCCCGCCGCTTTT. Translating gives CASSFLQGRIPAAF.

Comments on this clone: In the same sample, other DNA sequences code for this CDR3. The chain is built from TRBV18 and TRBJ1-5, with TRBD1 identical over 7 bases. The CDR3 is made up of 14 amino acids. Germline-derived CDR1 and CDR2 are KGHSH and LQKENI. Trimming cost V 2 bases and J 4 bases; bases outside gene matches: 2. The CDR3 DNA is TGTGCCAGCTCACCAGGGACAGCAAATCAGCCCCAGCATTTT. As protein: CASSPGTANQPQHF. Combining the CDR3 with reference TRBV18 and TRBJ1-5 gives the whole variable domain NAGVMQNPRHLVRRRGQEARLRCSPMKGHSHVYWYRQLPEEGLKFMVYLQKENIIDESGMPKERFSAEFPKEGPSILRIQQVVRGDSAAYFCASSPGTANQPQHFGDGTRLSIL.